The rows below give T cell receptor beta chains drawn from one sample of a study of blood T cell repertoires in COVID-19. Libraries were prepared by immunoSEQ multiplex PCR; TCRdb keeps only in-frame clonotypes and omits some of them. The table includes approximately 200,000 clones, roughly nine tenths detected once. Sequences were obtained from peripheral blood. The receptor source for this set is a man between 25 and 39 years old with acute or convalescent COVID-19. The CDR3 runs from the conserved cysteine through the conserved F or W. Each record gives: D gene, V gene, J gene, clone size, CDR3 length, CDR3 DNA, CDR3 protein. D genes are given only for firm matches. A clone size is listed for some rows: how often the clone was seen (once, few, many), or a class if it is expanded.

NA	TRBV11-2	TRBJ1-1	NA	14	TGTGCCAGCAGCCTTACCGGGACAAAGACTGAAGCTTTCTTT	CASSLTGTKTEAFF
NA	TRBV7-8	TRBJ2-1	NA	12	TGTGCCAGCAGCTTGGGGCTGGATGAGCAGTTCTTC	CASSLGLDEQFF
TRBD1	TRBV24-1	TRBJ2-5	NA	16	TGTGCCACCAGTGATTCCGGGCAGGGGGCTAGGGAGACCCAGTACTTC	CATSDSGQGARETQYF
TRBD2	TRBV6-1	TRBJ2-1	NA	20	TGTGCCAGCAGTGAAGCGAGTTTCCCCGGGGGGGTGGCGCGATACAATGAGCAGTTCTTC	CASSEASFPGGVARYNEQFF
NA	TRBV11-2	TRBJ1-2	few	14	TGTGCCAGCAGCTTTGGTGGGCTTCGGGGTATCCATACCTTC	CASSFGGLRGIHTF
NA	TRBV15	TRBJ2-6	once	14	TGTGCCACCGAACAGGGTTCTGGGGCCAACGTCCTGACTTTC	CATEQGSGANVLTF
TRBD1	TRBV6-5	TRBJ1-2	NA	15	TGTGCCAGCAGACTGCCCGGACAGGGGGATCCTGGCTACACCTTC	CASRLPGQGDPGYTF
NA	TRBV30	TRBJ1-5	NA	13	TGTGCCTGGAGTGGCCAGGGATACCAGCCCCAGCATTTT	CAWSGQGYQPQHF
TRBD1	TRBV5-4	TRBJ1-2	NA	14	TGTGCCAGCAGACGCTCGGGACAGGCACGATTCTACACCTTC	CASRRSGQARFYTF
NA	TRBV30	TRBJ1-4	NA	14	TGTGCCTGGAGTGTAGAGACAGTGAATGAAAAACTGTTTTTT	CAWSVETVNEKLFF
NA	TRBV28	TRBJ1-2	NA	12	TGTGCCAGCAGTTTAAGCCTGAACGGCTACACCTTC	CASSLSLNGYTF
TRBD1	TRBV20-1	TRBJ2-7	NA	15	TGCAGTGCTAGTCGACGGGACAGGGTCCCCTACGAGCAGTACTTC	CSASRRDRVPYEQYF
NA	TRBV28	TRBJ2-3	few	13	TGTGCCAGCGTACTGATTGGCACAGATACGCAGTATTTT	CASVLIGTDTQYF
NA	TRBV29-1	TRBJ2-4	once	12	TGCAGCGTTGAAGGACAGAAAAACATTCAGTACTTC	CSVEGQKNIQYF
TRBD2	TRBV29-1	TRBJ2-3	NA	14	TGCAGCGTTTCCTCTAGCGGGAGCACAGATACGCAGTATTTT	CSVSSSGSTDTQYF
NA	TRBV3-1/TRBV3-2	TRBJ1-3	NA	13	TGTGCCAGCAGCCAAGGGCGGGGAAACACCATATATTTT	CASSQGRGNTIYF
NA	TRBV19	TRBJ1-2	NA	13	TGTGCCAGTAGTTATACGGGAAACTATGGCTACACCTTC	CASSYTGNYGYTF
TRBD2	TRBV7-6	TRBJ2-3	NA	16	TGTGCCAGCAGCTTAGCCGGGACTAGCGGGAGTGGTACGCAGTATTTT	CASSLAGTSGSGTQYF
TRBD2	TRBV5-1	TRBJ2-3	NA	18	TGCGCCAGCAGCCGTGGGGCTAGCGGGAGTATAGGCACAGATACGCAGTATTTT	CASSRGASGSIGTDTQYF
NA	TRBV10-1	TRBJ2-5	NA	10	TGCGCCCGAGTTAAGGAGACCCAGTACTTC	CARVKETQYF
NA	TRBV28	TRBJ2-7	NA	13	TGTGCCAGCAGTCCCCCTACAGTCGCCGAGCAGTACTTC	CASSPPTVAEQYF
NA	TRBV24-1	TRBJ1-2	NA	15	TGTGCCACCAGTGATTCGCGAAGTGACAGATATGGCTACACCTTC	CATSDSRSDRYGYTF
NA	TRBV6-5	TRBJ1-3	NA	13	TGTGCCAGCAGCCAGACAGTTGGAAACACCATATATTTT	CASSQTVGNTIYF
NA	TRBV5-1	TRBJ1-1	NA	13	TGCGCCAGCAGCTTTCGACAGAACACTGAAGCTTTCTTT	CASSFRQNTEAFF
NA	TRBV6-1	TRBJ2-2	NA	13	TGTGCCAGCAGTGAAGCCCGAGATAGGGAGCTGTTTTTT	CASSEARDRELFF
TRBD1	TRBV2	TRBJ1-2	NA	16	TGTGCCAGCCTCAGACAGGGGCCGAATACCAACTATGGCTACACCTTC	CASLRQGPNTNYGYTF
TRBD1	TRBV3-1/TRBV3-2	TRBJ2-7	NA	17	TGTGCCAGCAGCCGTTGGGACAGGGGGCCCGAAGGCTACGAGCAGTACTTC	CASSRWDRGPEGYEQYF
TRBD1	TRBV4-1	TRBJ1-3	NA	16	TGCGCCAGCAGCCACCCCGGACAGGGGTTGATGGACACCATATATTTT	CASSHPGQGLMDTIYF
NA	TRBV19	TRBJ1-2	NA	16	TGTGCCAGTAGTGCAATCACCGGGACGGGCGGGGGTGGCTACACCTTC	CASSAITGTGGGGYTF